Shown below are 28 T cell receptor beta chains from a single sample sequenced in a study of shared clonotypes between healthy human individuals. Naivety among CD8 cells was defined by CD45RO negativity and positive CCR7 selection, thereby excluding terminally differentiated effector memory CD45RA+ cells. Profiled with immunoSEQ multiplex PCR; TCRdb holds only in-frame clones, not every one. This table has nearly 600,000 clones, around 95% appearing once. Sequenced sample: naive CD8+ T cells sorted from blood. These receptors all come from a young woman in good health.

The chain links TRBV29-1 to TRBJ2-7; TRBD1 matches at 9 bases. There are 15 residues in the CDR3. Trimming removed 5 bases from V and 0 bases from J; junction bases left unmatched: 8. CDR1 SQVTM and CDR2 ANQGSEA come from the germline V gene. Here the CDR3 reads CSVPQGTGPSYEQYF. CDR3 coding DNA: TGCAGCGTTCCCCAGGGGACAGGGCCCTCCTACGAGCAGTACTTC.

The chain employs TRBV6-5 and TRBJ2-7, with no clear D. V was pared by 2 bases and J by 5 bases, with 7 bases between. Germline V gene lookup returns CDR1 MNHEY and CDR2 SVGAGI. The CDR3 covers 12 residues. CDR3 DNA sequence: TGTGCCAGCAGTTACGGGTGGAACGAGCAGTACTTC. Amino acids: CASSYGWNEQYF.

This chain joins TRBV30 and TRBJ2-3, with D perhaps assigned TRBD1 or TRBD2 (7 bases each). Trimming took off 5 bases at V and 4 bases at J, with 19 bases between the two ends. Germline V gene sequence: CDR1 GTSNPN, CDR2 SVGIG (reference sequence). The CDR3 is made up of 15 amino acids. The CDR3 sequence is CAWEPRGGNSDTQYF. CDR3 nucleotides: TGTGCCTGGGAACCCAGGGGGGGGAACTCAGATACGCAGTATTTT.

Turning to this clone: This same CDR3 is encoded by further DNA sequences in the sample. The genes are TRBV27 and TRBJ2-7, with unresolved D. Germline V gene sequence: CDR1 MNHEY, CDR2 SMNVEV (reference sequence). V was cut by 3 bases and J by 0 bases, with 9 bases left in between. The CDR3 is 14 amino acids. The CDR3 loop is CASSFIGSSYEQYF. The CDR3 region has the DNA TGTGCCAGCAGTTTCATAGGTAGCTCCTACGAGCAGTACTTC.

The V and J genes are TRBV4-1 and TRBJ2-7; TRBD2 matches 8 bases. The germline gives CDR1 MGHRA, CDR2 YSYEKL. V gave up 4 bases and J gave up 3 bases; unmatched junction bases: 11. This CDR3 is 16 amino acids long. The CDR3 DNA reads TGCGCCAGCAGCCCAGCTATGGGACTAGTTTACTACGAGCAGTACTTC. Translated: CASSPAMGLVYYEQYF.

CDR3 nucleotide sequence: TGTGCCAGCAGCCCCCCGGGACAGGAGAACACCGGGGAGCTGTTTTTT. It codes for CASSPPGQENTGELFF. The chain combines TRBV5-6 with TRBJ2-2, with TRBD1 matching over 8 bases. Unmatched junction bases numbered 6, after V lost 4 bases and J lost 1 base. Germline CDR1 and CDR2: SGHDT and YYEEEE. There are 16 residues in the CDR3.

The chain joins TRBV15 to TRBJ2-1; TRBD2 matches at 14 bases. Per germline, CDR1 LNHNV and CDR2 YYDKDF (reference sequence). After removal of 3 bases from V and 9 bases from J, the junction contained 7 bases not matched to a gene. The CDR3 contains 16 residues. CDR3 in DNA: TGTGCCACCAGCAGCCCCGGGACTAGCGGGAGTGGTGAGCAGTTCTTC. Amino acid sequence: CATSSPGTSGSGEQFF.

This chain uses TRBV19 with TRBJ1-4; D uncertain. Trimming stripped 6 bases from V and 3 bases from J, with 14 bases between. The germline CDR1 and CDR2 sequences are LNHDA and SQIVND (reference sequence). CDR3 size: 15 residues. CDR3 protein: CASRKSGSSNEKLFF. CDR3 bases: TGTGCCAGTAGAAAATCGGGATCATCTAATGAAAAACTGTTTTTT.

The chain has TRBV19 and TRBJ1-1, with a possible D match to TRBD1 (6 bases). The CDR3 is 16 amino acids. Looked up from germline, CDR1 is LNHDA and CDR2 is SQIVND (reference sequence). V was clipped by 3 bases and J by 0 bases, with 14 bases between them. CDR3 region: CASSIVTGIMNTEAFF. CDR3 sequence (DNA): TGTGCCAGTAGTATTGTAACAGGGATAATGAACACTGAAGCTTTCTTT.

In this sample, this clone turned up once. Here the CDR3 DNA reads TGTGCCAGCAGCTTATCTCGGACTAGCGGGAGCTCCGAGCAGTACTTC. Protein: CASSLSRTSGSSEQYF. The chain links TRBV7-2 to TRBJ2-7; 13 nucleotides align to TRBD2. The V gene's germline CDR1 is SGHTA and CDR2 FQGNSA. The CDR3 is made up of 16 amino acids. J was trimmed by 6 bases and V by 2 bases; bases with no gene match: 7.

This chain connects TRBV13 to TRBJ2-5, with TRBD2 identical over 11 bases. The CDR3 length is 16 residues. Losses at the gene ends were 8 bases for V and 1 base for J; bases not matched to a gene: 9. In germline, CDR1 is PRHDT, CDR2 FYEKMQ (reference sequence). The CDR3 loop is CASGPRTSGFQETQYF. In DNA, the CDR3 is TGTGCCAGCGGGCCGCGGACTAGCGGGTTCCAAGAGACCCAGTACTTC.

The chain recombines TRBV27 with TRBJ2-6; D is perhaps TRBD2 (6 bases). The CDR3 is 15 amino acids. From germline, CDR1 is MNHEY and CDR2 SMNVEV (reference sequence). V was clipped by 8 bases and J by 4 bases, with 15 bases between them. Here the CDR3 reads CASGEAGAGANVLTF. The DNA for the CDR3 is TGTGCCAGCGGGGAGGCGGGCGCGGGGGCCAACGTCCTGACTTTC.

The rearrangement links TRBV27 to TRBJ2-7; 9 bases match TRBD1. After removal of 6 bases from V and 2 bases from J, the junction contained 11 bases not matched to a gene. CDR3 size: 16 residues. Per germline, CDR1 MNHEY and CDR2 SMNVEV (reference sequence). The CDR3: CASSGQGLAPTYEQYF. CDR3 nucleotide sequence: TGTGCCAGCAGCGGACAGGGGTTAGCGCCAACCTACGAGCAGTACTTC.

This chain connects TRBV28 to TRBJ2-1, with D possibly matching TRBD1 (6 bases). The V gene's germline CDR1 is MDHEN and CDR2 SYDVKM. CDR3 length: 14 residues. Trimming removed 1 base from V and 7 bases from J, with 11 bases in between. This CDR3 reads CASSLLTGLNEQFF. The DNA of the CDR3 is TGTGCCAGCAGTTTATTAACAGGGTTGAATGAGCAGTTCTTC. Variable domain in full (rest from reference TRBV28 and TRBJ2-1): DVKVTQSSRYLVKRTGEKVFLECVQDMDHENMFWYRQDPGLGLRLIYFSYDVKMKEKGDIPEGYSVSREKKERFSLILESASTNQTSMYLCASSLLTGLNEQFFGPGTRLTVL.

This rearrangement joins TRBV4-1 to TRBJ1-5, with D unclear. CDR1 is MGHRA, CDR2 YSYEKL, per germline. V was pared by 4 bases and J by 3 bases, with 10 bases between. The CDR3 sequence is 14 residues long. The CDR3 nucleotides read TGCGCCAGCAGCCCTACACCAATCAATCAGCCCCAGCATTTT. Translating gives CASSPTPINQPQHF.

The V gene is TRBV4-1, the J gene TRBJ1-2; the D is unclear. Germline CDR1 is MGHRA and CDR2 is YSYEKL. The CDR3 sequence is 13 residues long. Trimming shortened V by 1 base and J by 9 bases, and 12 bases separated the two germline ends. CDR3 residues: CASSQVSGVSYTF. The CDR3 nucleotides are TGCGCCAGCAGCCAAGTCTCAGGAGTTAGCTACACCTTC.

The rearrangement joins TRBV7-9 to TRBJ2-1; 10 nucleotides align to TRBD2. The J segment lost 6 bases and the V segment lost 1 base, leaving 6 bases of the junction unmatched. Germline assignment: CDR1 SEHNR and CDR2 FQNEAQ (reference sequence). CDR3 length: 16 amino acids. The CDR3 DNA is TGTGCCAGCAGCTTAGGTGGGACTAGCGTCTCCAATGAGCAGTTCTTC. Encoded protein: CASSLGGTSVSNEQFF.

The sample holds one count of this clone. The V and J genes are TRBV15 and TRBJ1-1, with TRBD1 as a possible D gene (6 bases). CDR3 length: 14 amino acids. Germline CDR1 LNHNV, CDR2 YYDKDF (reference sequence). The V gene lost 0 bases and the J gene lost 6 bases, with 11 bases spanning the gap. The CDR3 spells CATSRDSGAPEAFF. In nucleotides, the CDR3 is TGTGCCACCAGCAGAGATTCAGGGGCCCCTGAAGCTTTCTTT.

The chain combines TRBV2 with TRBJ2-7; the D call may be TRBD1 or TRBD2 (5 bases each). Deletions cut 7 bases from V and 0 bases from J, with 10 bases between. This CDR3 region has 13 residues. Germline V lookup: CDR1 SNHLY, CDR2 FYNNEI. DNA of the CDR3: TGTGCCAGCACGGCCGGGGCCTCCTACGAGCAGTACTTC. Protein product: CASTAGASYEQYF.

The chain joins TRBV5-6 to TRBJ2-7; 7 bases match TRBD1. V shed 4 bases and J 6 bases; nucleotides not matched to a gene: 4. CDR1 is SGHDT, CDR2 YYEEEE, per germline. The CDR3 spans 12 residues. CDR3: CASSDTGAEQYF. In DNA, the CDR3 is TGTGCCAGCAGCGATACAGGGGCCGAGCAGTACTTC. The variable domain in full, with the rest retrieved from reference TRBV5-6 and TRBJ2-7, is DAGVTQSPTHLIKTRGQQVTLRCSPKSGHDTVSWYQQALGQGPQFIFQYYEEEERQRGNFPDRFSGHQFPNYSSELNVNALLLGDSALYLCASSDTGAEQYFGPGTRLTVT.

The chain has TRBV27 and TRBJ2-7; TRBD2 is a possible D gene (6 bases). CDR3 length: 17 amino acids. Trimming cost V 6 bases and J 2 bases, with 23 bases left between them. Germline CDR1 MNHEY, CDR2 SMNVEV (reference sequence). CDR3 DNA: TGTGCCAGCAGCCATCAACCCTCCCGGGACTCTGCCTACGAGCAGTACTTC. Encoded protein: CASSHQPSRDSAYEQYF.

The rearrangement uses TRBV16 and TRBJ2-1; TRBD1 agrees at 11 bases. The length of the CDR3 is 14 residues. Germline V gene lookup returns CDR1 KGHSY and CDR2 FQNENV. The V gene end was trimmed by 3 bases and the J gene end by 7 bases; junction bases not matched to a gene: 2. This CDR3 is CASSHGDRGNEQFF. CDR3 nucleotides: TGTGCCAGCAGCCACGGGGACAGGGGGAATGAGCAGTTCTTC.

The rearrangement links TRBV11-2 to TRBJ2-7; D tentatively fits TRBD1 or TRBD2 (7 bases each). CDR3 length: 15 amino acids. V was trimmed by 2 bases and J by 5 bases, leaving 16 bases between them. The V gene's germline CDR1 is SGHAT and CDR2 FQNNGV. The CDR3 nucleotides are TGTGCCAGCAGCTTAAGTGCAGGGGGGGTCCACGAGCAGTACTTC. It encodes CASSLSAGGVHEQYF.

The chain has TRBV13 and TRBJ2-7; D gene ambiguous. Germline V gene lookup returns CDR1 PRHDT and CDR2 FYEKMQ (reference sequence). The length of the CDR3 is 13 residues. Deletions cut 0 bases from V and 3 bases from J, with 6 bases between. The CDR3 reads CASSLGAYYEQYF. Written as DNA, the CDR3 is TGTGCCAGCAGCTTAGGCGCGTACTACGAGCAGTACTTC.

The chain carries TRBV27 and TRBJ2-5, with D possibly matching TRBD2 (6 bases). This CDR3 comprises 15 residues. The V gene's germline CDR1 is MNHEY and CDR2 SMNVEV (reference sequence). Trimming removed 1 base from V and 5 bases from J, with 14 bases in between. CDR3 sequence reads: CASSLFGGYLETQYF. The CDR3 nucleotides read TGTGCCAGCAGTTTATTCGGGGGTTATCTGGAGACCCAGTACTTC.

The chain uses TRBV28 and TRBJ1-1, with D maybe TRBD1 (6 bases). Germline CDR1 is MDHEN and CDR2 is SYDVKM. V was cut by 11 bases and J by 0 bases, with 13 bases left in between. The CDR3 loop spans 13 amino acids. CDR3 amino acids: CAVNREMNTEAFF. The CDR3, as DNA: TGTGCCGTGAACAGGGAAATGAACACTGAAGCTTTCTTT.

The rearrangement uses TRBV29-1 and TRBJ2-3; 7 bases are shared with TRBD2. The CDR3 is 18 residues long. V trimming: 5 bases; J trimming: 2 bases; junction bases outside the gene matches: 19. CDR1 is SQVTM, CDR2 ANQGSEA, per germline. Written as DNA, the CDR3 is TGCAGCGTTCTTCCTCCCCTTGGGGCTAGCGGAACCACAGATACGCAGTATTTT. It encodes CSVLPPLGASGTTDTQYF.

The chain couples TRBV19 to TRBJ1-1, with a possible D match to TRBD1 (5 bases). The CDR3 consists of 20 residues. Germline V lookup: CDR1 LNHDA, CDR2 SQIVND (reference sequence). V dropped 3 bases and J dropped 0 bases, with 26 bases sitting between them. The CDR3, as DNA: TGTGCCAGTAGTATTGACCCGAGGGCCTGGGACGAAGGGATGAACACTGAAGCTTTCTTT. Its protein product is CASSIDPRAWDEGMNTEAFF. The whole variable domain, filled in from reference TRBV19 and TRBJ1-1, reads DGGITQSPKYLFRKEGQNVTLSCEQNLNHDAMYWYRQDPGQGLRLIYYSQIVNDFQKGDIAEGYSVSREKKESFPLTVTSAQKNPTAFYLCASSIDPRAWDEGMNTEAFFGQGTRLTVV.